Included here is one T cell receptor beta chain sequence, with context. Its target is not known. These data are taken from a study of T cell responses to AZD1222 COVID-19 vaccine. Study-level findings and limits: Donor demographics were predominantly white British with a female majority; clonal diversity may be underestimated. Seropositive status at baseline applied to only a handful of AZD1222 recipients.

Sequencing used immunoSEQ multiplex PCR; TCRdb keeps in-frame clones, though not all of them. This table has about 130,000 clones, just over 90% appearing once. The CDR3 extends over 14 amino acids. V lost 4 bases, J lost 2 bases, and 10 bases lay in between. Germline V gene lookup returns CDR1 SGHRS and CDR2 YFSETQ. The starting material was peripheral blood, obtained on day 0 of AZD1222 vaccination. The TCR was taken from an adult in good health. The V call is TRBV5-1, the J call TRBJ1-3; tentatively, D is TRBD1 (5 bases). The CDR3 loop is CASSRGETGNTIYF. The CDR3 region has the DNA TGCGCCAGCAGCCGGGGGGAGACTGGAAACACCATATATTTT. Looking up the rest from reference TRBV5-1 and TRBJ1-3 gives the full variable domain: KAGVTQTPRYLIKTRGQQVTLSCSPISGHRSVSWYQQTPGQGLQFLFEYFSETQRNKGNFPGRFSGRQFSNSRSEMNVSTLELGDSALYLCASSRGETGNTIYFGEGSWLTVV.